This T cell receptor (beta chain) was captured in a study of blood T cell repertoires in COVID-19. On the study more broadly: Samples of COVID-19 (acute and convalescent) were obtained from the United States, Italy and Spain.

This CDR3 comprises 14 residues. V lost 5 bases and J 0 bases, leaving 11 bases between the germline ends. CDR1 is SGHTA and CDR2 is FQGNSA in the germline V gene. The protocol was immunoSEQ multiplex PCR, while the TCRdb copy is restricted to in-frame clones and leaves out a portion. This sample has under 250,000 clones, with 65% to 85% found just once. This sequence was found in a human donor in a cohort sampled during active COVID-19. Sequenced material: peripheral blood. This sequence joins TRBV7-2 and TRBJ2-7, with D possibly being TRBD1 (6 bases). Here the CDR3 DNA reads TGTGCCAGCAGCCCCCAGGGGTTCTCCTACGAGCAGTACTTC. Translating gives CASSPQGFSYEQYF.